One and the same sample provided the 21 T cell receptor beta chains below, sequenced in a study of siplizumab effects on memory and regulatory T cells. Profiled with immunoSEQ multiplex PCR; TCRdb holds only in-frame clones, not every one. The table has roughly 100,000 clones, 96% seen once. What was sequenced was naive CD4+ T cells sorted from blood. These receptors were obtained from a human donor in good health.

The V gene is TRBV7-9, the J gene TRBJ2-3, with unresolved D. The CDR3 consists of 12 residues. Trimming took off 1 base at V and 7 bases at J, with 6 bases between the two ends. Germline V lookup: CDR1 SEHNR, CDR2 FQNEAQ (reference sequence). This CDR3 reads CASSLDSYTQYF. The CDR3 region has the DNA TGTGCCAGCAGCTTAGATAGCTATACGCAGTATTTT.

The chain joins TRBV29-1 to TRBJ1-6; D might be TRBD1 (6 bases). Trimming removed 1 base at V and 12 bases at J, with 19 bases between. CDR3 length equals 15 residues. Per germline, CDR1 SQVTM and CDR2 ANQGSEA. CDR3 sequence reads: CSVEGRGTPRGPLHF. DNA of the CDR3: TGCAGCGTTGAAGGTAGAGGGACCCCCAGGGGACCCCTCCACTTT.

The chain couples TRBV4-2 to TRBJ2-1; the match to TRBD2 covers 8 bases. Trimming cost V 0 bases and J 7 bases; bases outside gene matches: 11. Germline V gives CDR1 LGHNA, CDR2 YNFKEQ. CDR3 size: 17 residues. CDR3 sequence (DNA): TGTGCCAGCAGCCAAGAAGCCCTGGCGGGGGGTAGGAATGAGCAGTTCTTC. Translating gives CASSQEALAGGRNEQFF.

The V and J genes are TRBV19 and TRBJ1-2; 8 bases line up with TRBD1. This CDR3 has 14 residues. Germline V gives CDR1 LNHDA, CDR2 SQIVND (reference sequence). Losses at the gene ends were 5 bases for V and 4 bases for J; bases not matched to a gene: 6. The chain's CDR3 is CASSSDRVGYGYTF. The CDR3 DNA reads TGTGCCAGTAGTTCGGACAGGGTAGGCTATGGCTACACCTTC.

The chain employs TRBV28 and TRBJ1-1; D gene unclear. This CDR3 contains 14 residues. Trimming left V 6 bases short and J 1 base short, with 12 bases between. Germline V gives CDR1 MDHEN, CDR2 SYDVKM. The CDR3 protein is CASSPPRGNTEAFF. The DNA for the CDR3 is TGTGCCAGCAGCCCACCTAGAGGGAACACTGAAGCTTTCTTT.

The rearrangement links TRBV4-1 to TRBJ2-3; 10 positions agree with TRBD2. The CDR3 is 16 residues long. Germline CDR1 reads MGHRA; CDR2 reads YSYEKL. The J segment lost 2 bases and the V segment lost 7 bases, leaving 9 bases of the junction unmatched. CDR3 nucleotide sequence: TGCGCCAGCACCCGGGGAGCGGGGGGGTACACAGATACGCAGTATTTT. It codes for CASTRGAGGYTDTQYF.

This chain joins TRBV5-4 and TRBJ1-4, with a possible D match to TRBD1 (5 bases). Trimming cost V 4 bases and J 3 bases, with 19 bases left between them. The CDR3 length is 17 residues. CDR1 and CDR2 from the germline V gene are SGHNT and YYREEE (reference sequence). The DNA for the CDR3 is TGTGCCAGCAGCGCCGGGACCCTAGGTAGGGCTAATGAAAAACTGTTTTTT. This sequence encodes CASSAGTLGRANEKLFF.

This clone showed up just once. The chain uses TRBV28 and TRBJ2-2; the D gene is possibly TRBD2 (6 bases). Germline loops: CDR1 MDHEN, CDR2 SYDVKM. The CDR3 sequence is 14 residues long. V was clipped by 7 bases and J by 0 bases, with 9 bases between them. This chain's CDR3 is CASKWGANTGELFF. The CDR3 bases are TGTGCCAGCAAATGGGGGGCGAACACCGGGGAGCTGTTTTTT.

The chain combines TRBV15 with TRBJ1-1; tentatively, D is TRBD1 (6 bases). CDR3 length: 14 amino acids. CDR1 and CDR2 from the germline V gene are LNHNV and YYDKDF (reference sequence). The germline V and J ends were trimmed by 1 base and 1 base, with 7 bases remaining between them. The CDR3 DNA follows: TGTGCCACCAGCAGAGGACAGGAGAACACTGAAGCTTTCTTT. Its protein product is CATSRGQENTEAFF.

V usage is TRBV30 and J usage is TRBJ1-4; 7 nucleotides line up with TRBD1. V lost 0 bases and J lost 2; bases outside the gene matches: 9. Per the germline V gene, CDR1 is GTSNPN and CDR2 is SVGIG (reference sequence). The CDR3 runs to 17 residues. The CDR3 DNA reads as TGTGCCTGGAGTGTTGACAGGGCGGGGGGGACTAATGAAAAACTGTTTTTT. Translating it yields CAWSVDRAGGTNEKLFF.

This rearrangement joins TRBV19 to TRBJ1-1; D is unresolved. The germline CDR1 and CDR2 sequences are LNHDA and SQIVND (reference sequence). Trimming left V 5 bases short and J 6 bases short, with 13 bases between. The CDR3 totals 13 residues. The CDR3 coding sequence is TGTGCCAGTAGTCCCCAGCACGGTGCTGAAGCTTTCTTT. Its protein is CASSPQHGAEAFF.

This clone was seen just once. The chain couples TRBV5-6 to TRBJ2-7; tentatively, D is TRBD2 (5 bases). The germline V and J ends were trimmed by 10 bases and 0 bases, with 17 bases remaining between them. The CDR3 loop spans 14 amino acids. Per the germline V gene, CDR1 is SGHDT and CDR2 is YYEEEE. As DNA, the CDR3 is TGTGCCCCCCCCCATGGGGAGAGCTCCTACGAGCAGTACTTC. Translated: CAPPHGESSYEQYF.

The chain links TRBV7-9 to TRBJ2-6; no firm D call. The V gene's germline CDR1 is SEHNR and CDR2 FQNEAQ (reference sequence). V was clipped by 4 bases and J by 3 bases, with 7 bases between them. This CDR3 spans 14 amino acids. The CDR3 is CASSSLGGANVLTF. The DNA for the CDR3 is TGTGCCAGCAGCTCCCTGGGTGGGGCCAACGTCCTGACTTTC.

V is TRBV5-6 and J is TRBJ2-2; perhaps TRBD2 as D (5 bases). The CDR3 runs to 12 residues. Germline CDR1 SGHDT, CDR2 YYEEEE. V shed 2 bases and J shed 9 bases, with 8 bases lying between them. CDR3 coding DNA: TGTGCCAGCAGCTTTACGGGAAGGGAGCTGTTTTTT. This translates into CASSFTGRELFF.

The DNA of the CDR3 is TGTGCCAGCAGTTACTCTTCCTGGGGTACTGAAGCTTTCTTT. It codes for CASSYSSWGTEAFF. This chain uses TRBV6-6 with TRBJ1-1; D gene ambiguous. Germline-derived CDR1 and CDR2 are MNHNY and SVGAGI (reference sequence). V was pared by 0 bases and J by 5 bases, with 10 bases between. The CDR3 is made up of 14 amino acids.

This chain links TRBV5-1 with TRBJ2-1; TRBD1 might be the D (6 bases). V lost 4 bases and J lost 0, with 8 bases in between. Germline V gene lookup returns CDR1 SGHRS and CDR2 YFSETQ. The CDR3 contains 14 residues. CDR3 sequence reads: CASSGDNSYNEQFF. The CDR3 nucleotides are TGCGCCAGCAGCGGGGACAACTCCTACAATGAGCAGTTCTTC.

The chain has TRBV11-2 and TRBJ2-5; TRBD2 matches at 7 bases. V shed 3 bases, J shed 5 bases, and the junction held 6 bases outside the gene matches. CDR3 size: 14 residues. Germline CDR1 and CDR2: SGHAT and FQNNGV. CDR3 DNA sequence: TGTGCCAGCAGCTTCTTCGGGAGGCGGGAGACCCAGTACTTC. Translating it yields CASSFFGRRETQYF.

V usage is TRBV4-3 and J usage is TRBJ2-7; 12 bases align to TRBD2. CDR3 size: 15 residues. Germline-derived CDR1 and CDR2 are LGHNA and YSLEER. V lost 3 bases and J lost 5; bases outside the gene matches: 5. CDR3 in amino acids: CASSQTSGGLNEQYF. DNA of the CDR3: TGCGCCAGCAGCCAGACTAGCGGGGGCCTCAACGAGCAGTACTTC.

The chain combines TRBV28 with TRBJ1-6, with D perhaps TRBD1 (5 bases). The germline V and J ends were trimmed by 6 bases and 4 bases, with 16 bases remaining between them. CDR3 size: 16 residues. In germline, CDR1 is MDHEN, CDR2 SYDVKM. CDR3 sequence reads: CASRGGGHLYNSPLHF. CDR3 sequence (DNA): TGTGCCAGCAGGGGGGGAGGACATCTTTATAATTCACCCCTCCACTTT.

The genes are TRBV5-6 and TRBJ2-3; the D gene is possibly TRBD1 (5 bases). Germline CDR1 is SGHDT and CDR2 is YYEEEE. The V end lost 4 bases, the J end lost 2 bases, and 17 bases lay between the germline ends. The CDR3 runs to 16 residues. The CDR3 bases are TGTGCCAGCAGCCCGCTGACAGTCACTGACACAGATACGCAGTATTTT. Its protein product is CASSPLTVTDTDTQYF.

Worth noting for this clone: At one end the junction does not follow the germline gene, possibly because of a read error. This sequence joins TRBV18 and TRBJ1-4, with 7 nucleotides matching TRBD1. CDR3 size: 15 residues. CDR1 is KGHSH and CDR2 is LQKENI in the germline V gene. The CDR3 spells CASSQDGTDNEKLFF. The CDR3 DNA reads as TGCGCCAGCTCACAGGACGGGACAGATAATGAAAAACTGTTTTTT.